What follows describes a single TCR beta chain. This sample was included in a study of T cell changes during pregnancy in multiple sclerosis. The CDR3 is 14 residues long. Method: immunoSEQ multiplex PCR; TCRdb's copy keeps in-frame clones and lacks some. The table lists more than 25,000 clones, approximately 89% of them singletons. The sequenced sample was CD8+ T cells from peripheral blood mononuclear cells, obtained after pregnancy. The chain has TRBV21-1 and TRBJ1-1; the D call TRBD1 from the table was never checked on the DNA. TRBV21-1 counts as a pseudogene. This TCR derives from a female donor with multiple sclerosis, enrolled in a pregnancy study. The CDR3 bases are TGTGCCAGCAGCACCCACAGGGGGCGCACTGAAGCTTTCTTT. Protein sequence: CASSTHRGRTEAFF.